A single sample gave rise to the 27 T cell receptor beta chains below, sequenced in a study of identifying expanded T cells in peripheral blood. The assay was immunoSEQ multiplex PCR, and TCRdb's table has in-frame clones only and misses some. The sample shows about 84,000 clones, approximately 84% of them seen only once. Specimen: blood. These receptors were collected from a person aged 18 to 75 in good health.

The DNA for the CDR3 is TGTGCCAGCAGTTTGACTCGGGATCAAGCTTTCTTT. This codes for CASSLTRDQAFF. V and J are TRBV11-2 and TRBJ1-1; D uncertain. Germline assignment: CDR1 SGHAT and CDR2 FQNNGV. Trimming removed 6 bases from V and 9 bases from J, with 14 bases in between. The CDR3 sequence is 12 residues long.

The chain has TRBV21-1 and TRBJ2-7. TRBV21-1 represents a pseudogene. The CDR3 contains 18 residues. The CDR3: CASSNGCFLDTSSYEQYF. The CDR3 DNA reads as TGTGCCAGCAGCAATGGCTGCTTCCTGGACACTAGCTCCTACGAGCAGTACTTC.

A single count supports this clone. The chain is built from TRBV9 and TRBJ2-1; 9 bases align to TRBD2. The CDR3 spans 15 residues. Germline CDR1 SGDLS, CDR2 YYNGEE. V lost 0 bases to trimming and J lost 7 bases; unmatched junction nucleotides: 5. CDR3 sequence (DNA): TGTGCCAGCAGCGTAGGTAGCGGGGGTTCAAATGAGCAGTTCTTC. This sequence encodes CASSVGSGGSNEQFF. The entire variable domain, with the rest obtained from reference TRBV9 and TRBJ2-1, is as follows: DSGVTQTPKHLITATGQRVTLRCSPRSGDLSVYWYQQSLDQGLQFLIQYYNGEERAKGNILERFSAQQFPDLHSELNLSSLELGDSALYFCASSVGSGGSNEQFFGPGTRLTVL.

The chain combines TRBV25-1 with TRBJ2-5; D not resolved. V lost 1 base, J lost 5 bases, and 14 bases lay in between. Per germline, CDR1 MGHDK and CDR2 SYGVNS. The CDR3 sequence is 15 residues long. The CDR3, as DNA: TGTGCCAGCAGTGAATTGGCACCCGGCCGGGAGACCCAGTACTTC. It codes for CASSELAPGRETQYF.

This rearrangement joins TRBV5-1 to TRBJ2-7; D perhaps matches TRBD1 (5 bases). Germline V CDR1 and CDR2: SGHRS, YFSETQ. Trimming left V 2 bases short and J 4 bases short, with 22 bases between. The CDR3 spans 17 residues. The CDR3 loop is CASSFDSPRKKEYEQYF. CDR3 coding DNA: TGCGCCAGCAGCTTCGACAGCCCCAGAAAAAAAGAATACGAGCAGTACTTC.

The CDR3 spells CASSIVYGTLYNEQFF. CDR3 DNA: TGTGCCAGTAGTATAGTATACGGGACACTTTACAATGAGCAGTTCTTC. This rearrangement joins TRBV19 to TRBJ2-1, with a weak D call TRBD1 (6 bases). The germline V gene encodes CDR1 LNHDA and CDR2 SQIVND (reference sequence). With 1 base removed from V and 4 bases from J, the gap between germline ends came to 14 bases. The CDR3 has 16 residues.

The chain employs TRBV27 and TRBJ2-1, with 8 bases identical to TRBD1. This CDR3 contains 15 residues. V was clipped by 4 bases and J by 5 bases; unmatched bases: 7. CDR1 and CDR2 from the germline V gene are MNHEY and SMNVEV (reference sequence). CDR3 nucleotide sequence: TGTGCCAGCAGTTCCTACGGGACAGGAGACAATGAGCAGTTCTTC. This translates into CASSSYGTGDNEQFF.

This clone came up a few times. The chain is built from TRBV5-1 and TRBJ1-2; TRBD1 might be the D (6 bases). V lost 3 bases and J lost 7, with 19 bases in between. The CDR3 is 15 residues long. Germline V gene data show CDR1 as SGHRS and CDR2 as YFSETQ. CDR3 coding DNA: TGCGCCAGCAGCTCTACAGGGTTAGCTGGGAGTGGCTACACCTTC. This codes for CASSSTGLAGSGYTF.

The chain is built from TRBV4-3 and TRBJ1-5; TRBD1 agrees at 7 bases. This CDR3 has 17 residues. Germline CDR1 LGHNA, CDR2 YSLEER. V lost 0 bases and J lost 7; bases outside the gene matches: 12. The CDR3 nucleotides are TGCGCCAGCAGCCAAGATAGGACAGGAAACATGGGGCAGCCCCAGCATTTT. It codes for CASSQDRTGNMGQPQHF.

V gene TRBV7-9 combines with J gene TRBJ1-3; D ambiguous. The V end was cut by 3 bases, the J end by 0 bases, with 9 bases between. CDR1 and CDR2 from the germline V gene are SEHNR and FQNEAQ (reference sequence). The CDR3 runs 15 residues. The DNA for the CDR3 is TGTGCCAGCAGCTTCGTGGCGTCCTCTGGAAACACCATATATTTT. This codes for CASSFVASSGNTIYF.

This clone occurred a few times. The chain carries TRBV28 and TRBJ1-6; TRBD1 is a possible D gene (5 bases). Per the germline V gene, CDR1 is MDHEN and CDR2 is SYDVKM. Trimming removed 6 bases from V and 10 bases from J, with 22 bases in between. CDR3 length equals 16 residues. The CDR3 DNA sequence: TGTGCCAGCAGGTCCTTACTGATCGGGGACTGGTCACCCCTCCACTTT. Translating gives CASRSLLIGDWSPLHF.

The V and J genes are TRBV6-5 and TRBJ1-1; D is possibly TRBD1 (5 bases). There are 14 residues in the CDR3. CDR1 is MNHEY, CDR2 SVGAGI, per germline. The V gene lost 6 bases and the J gene lost 5 bases, with 16 bases spanning the gap. CDR3 in DNA: TGTGCCAGCAGCAGGGACGGCTTTGGGACTGAAGCTTTCTTT. Translated, it gives CASSRDGFGTEAFF.

This clone was counted a single time. The genes are TRBV9 and TRBJ1-3; D is uncertain. CDR1 is SGDLS, CDR2 YYNGEE, per germline. Trimming took 0 bases from V and 4 from J, leaving 14 bases between them. The CDR3 spans 16 residues. The CDR3 here is CASSVEFHATGNTIYF. The CDR3 nucleotides read TGTGCCAGCAGCGTAGAATTTCATGCGACGGGAAACACCATATATTTT.

V gene TRBV5-1 combines with J gene TRBJ2-2, with 9 bases lining up with TRBD1. The V gene end was trimmed by 0 bases and the J gene end by 6 bases; junction bases not matched to a gene: 9. Germline V lookup: CDR1 SGHRS, CDR2 YFSETQ. This CDR3 spans 17 amino acids. The CDR3 bases are TGCGCCAGCAGCTTGGCAGGGACAGGGAGGGCATCCGGGGAGCTGTTTTTT. Residues: CASSLAGTGRASGELFF.

J is TRBJ2-3 and V is TRBV11-1, with 9 bases fitting TRBD2. CDR1 and CDR2 (germline): SGHAT, FQDESV (reference sequence). V lost 2 bases and J lost 6; bases outside the gene matches: 6. The CDR3 sequence is 15 residues long. CDR3 in amino acids: CASSLYGGGADTQYF. CDR3 DNA sequence: TGTGCCAGCAGCTTATACGGCGGGGGGGCTGATACGCAGTATTTT.

The CDR3 is CASSLVDIVQGANYYGYTF. For the CDR3, the DNA is TGTGCCAGCAGCTTAGTAGATATCGTACAGGGGGCCAATTACTATGGCTACACCTTC. V gene TRBV7-8 combines with J gene TRBJ1-2; 9 bases map to TRBD1. Per germline, CDR1 SGHVS and CDR2 FQNEAQ. V lost 1 base and J lost 3; bases outside the gene matches: 15. The CDR3 consists of 19 residues.

The chain couples TRBV11-3 to TRBJ2-3; the D gene is possibly TRBD2 (6 bases). The CDR3 consists of 15 residues. In germline, CDR1 is SGHNT, CDR2 YENEEA. Between the trimmed V and J ends, which lost 5 bases and 4 bases, there was a span of 16 bases. This CDR3 reads CASSRGSGEADTQYF. In DNA, the CDR3 is TGTGCCAGCAGCCGCGGGTCGGGGGAAGCAGATACGCAGTATTTT. The full variable domain, rest sourced from reference TRBV11-3 and TRBJ2-3, is EAGVVQSPRYKIIEKKQPVAFWCNPISGHNTLYWYLQNLGQGPELLIRYENEEAVDDSQLPKDRFSAERLKGVDSTLKIQPAELGDSAVYLCASSRGSGEADTQYFGPGTRLTVL.

For this clone: In the same sample, other DNA sequences code for this CDR3. This CDR3 is CAWSGAYEQYF. In nucleotides, the CDR3 is TGTGCCTGGAGTGGCGCTTACGAGCAGTACTTC. This chain links TRBV30 with TRBJ2-7; D gene uncertain. The germline gives CDR1 GTSNPN, CDR2 SVGIG (reference sequence). CDR3 size: 11 residues. V lost 1 base and J lost 4, with 5 bases in between. The complete variable domain, with remaining parts taken from reference TRBV30 and TRBJ2-7, reads SQTIHQWPATLVQPVGSPLSLECTVEGTSNPNLYWYRQAAGRGLQLLFYSVGIGQISSEVPQNLSASRPQDRQFILSSKKLLLSDSGFYLCAWSGAYEQYFGPGTRLTVT.

The V call is TRBV7-2, the J call TRBJ2-5; D unclear. This CDR3 has 14 amino acids. V was pared by 3 bases and J by 2 bases, with 10 bases between. Germline loops: CDR1 SGHTA, CDR2 FQGNSA. CDR3 nucleotides: TGTGCCAGCAGCTTGGAATGGTCACAAGAGACCCAGTACTTC. As protein: CASSLEWSQETQYF. The entire variable domain, with the rest obtained from reference TRBV7-2 and TRBJ2-5, is as follows: GAGVSQSPSNKVTEKGKDVELRCDPISGHTALYWYRQSLGQGLEFLIYFQGNSAPDKSGLPSDRFSAERTGGSVSTLTIQRTQQEDSAVYLCASSLEWSQETQYFGPGTRLLVL.

V gene TRBV19 combines with J gene TRBJ1-2; D ambiguous. V was clipped by 5 bases and J by 2 bases, with 15 bases between them. The CDR3 sequence is 15 residues long. Germline CDR1 is LNHDA and CDR2 is SQIVND (reference sequence). The CDR3 coding sequence is TGTGCCAGTAGTGAGGTTCAGGAGCTAAACTATGGCTACACCTTC. The encoded protein is CASSEVQELNYGYTF.

This chain links TRBV7-9 with TRBJ1-5, with 7 positions matching TRBD1. With V trimmed by 5 bases and J by 2 bases, 3 bases remained unmatched. The CDR3 consists of 14 residues. CDR1 SEHNR and CDR2 FQNEAQ come from the germline V gene (reference sequence). The CDR3 reads CASSLGQGNQPQHF. In DNA form, the CDR3 reads TGTGCCAGCAGCCTCGGACAGGGCAATCAGCCCCAGCATTTT.

The gene calls are TRBV7-2 and TRBJ2-5; tentatively, D is TRBD1 (6 bases). The length of the CDR3 is 15 residues. Germline values: CDR1 SGHTA, CDR2 FQGNSA. Trimming cost V 3 bases and J 5 bases, with 16 bases left between them. The CDR3 reads CASSLQTGMGETQYF. The DNA for the CDR3 is TGTGCCAGCAGCTTGCAAACAGGGATGGGGGAGACCCAGTACTTC.

The chain employs TRBV19 and TRBJ1-5, with D uncertain. CDR3 length equals 15 residues. V was clipped by 1 base and J by 8 bases, with 15 bases between them. Germline V gene lookup returns CDR1 LNHDA and CDR2 SQIVND (reference sequence). CDR3 sequence (DNA): TGTGCCAGTAGTATAGTGTCCGGGTCAGTAGAGCCCCAGCATTTT. Protein product: CASSIVSGSVEPQHF.

The rearrangement joins TRBV5-1 to TRBJ2-5, with a weak D call TRBD1 (6 bases). There are 14 residues in the CDR3. Per the germline V gene, CDR1 is SGHRS and CDR2 is YFSETQ. The V and J ends lost 2 bases and 5 bases respectively, with 13 bases between them. For the CDR3, the DNA is TGCGCCAGCAGCTTAACCACAGGGATGGAGACCCAGTACTTC. This gives the protein CASSLTTGMETQYF.

The V call is TRBV6-1, the J call TRBJ2-3; a weak D match, TRBD2 (5 bases). This CDR3 region has 14 residues. V lost 0 bases to trimming and J lost 4 bases, with 8 bases between them. Germline V gives CDR1 MNHNS, CDR2 SASEGT. The DNA of the CDR3 is TGTGCCAGCAGTGAAGCATGGGGAGCAGATACGCAGTATTTT. Residues: CASSEAWGADTQYF.

The gene calls are TRBV6-7 and TRBJ1-3; TRBD1 matches at 7 bases. TRBV6-7 falls under the ORF class, with uncertain function. V trimming: 8 bases; J trimming: 4 bases; junction bases outside the gene matches: 8. This CDR3 region has 14 residues. The CDR3 nucleotides are TGTGCCAGCCGCTCGACAGGGCCAGGAAACACCATATATTTT. Translation: CASRSTGPGNTIYF.

The chain combines TRBV6-6 with TRBJ1-5; D is possibly TRBD1 (5 bases). There are 14 residues in the CDR3. V lost 4 bases and J 2 bases, leaving 9 bases between the germline ends. The germline V gene has CDR1 MNHNY and CDR2 SVGAGI (reference sequence). This CDR3 is CASSFGHGNQPQHF. Written as DNA, the CDR3 is TGTGCCAGCAGTTTCGGACATGGCAATCAGCCCCAGCATTTT.